The T cell receptor (beta chain) under discussion was sequenced for a study of Graves' ophthalmopathy and Graves' hyperthyroidism. Germline values: CDR1 SGHRS, CDR2 YFSETQ. There are 14 residues in the CDR3. V shed 0 bases and J shed 8 bases, with 14 bases lying between them. This clonotype was seen repeatedly, ten times or more. Its specificity is unknown. Patients were diagnosed from clinical symptoms, serum thyroxine, TRAb, thyroid ultrasound and orbital computed tomography. Study findings and constraints: Thyroid clonotypes that were expanded above 0.001 frequency mostly also appeared in blood.

Amplification targeted the TCR beta CDR3 regions, with RNA transcripts as the source material. HTBI primers were employed in first-round RT-PCR, then a second-round multiplex PCR followed. TCRdb called the multiplex PCR reads again in MiXCR, with one record for every CDR3 protein. The sample includes about 480,000 distinct CDR3 sequences, roughly 14% seen only once; the top ten take 9.5% to 10%. The TCR originated in a woman in her twenties or thirties with Graves' ophthalmopathy. J is TRBJ1-2 and V is TRBV5-1; TRBD1 might be the D (5 bases). Sequenced sample: blood. CDR3 nucleotide sequence: TGCGCCAGCAGCTTGGATTTAGGGGTAGGCGGCTACACCTTC. Translated, it gives CASSLDLGVGGYTF. The full variable domain, completed using reference TRBV5-1 and TRBJ1-2, is KAGVTQTPRYLIKTRGQQVTLSCSPISGHRSVSWYQQTPGQGLQFLFEYFSETQRNKGNFPGRFSGRQFSNSRSEMNVSTLELGDSALYLCASSLDLGVGGYTFGSGTRLTVV.